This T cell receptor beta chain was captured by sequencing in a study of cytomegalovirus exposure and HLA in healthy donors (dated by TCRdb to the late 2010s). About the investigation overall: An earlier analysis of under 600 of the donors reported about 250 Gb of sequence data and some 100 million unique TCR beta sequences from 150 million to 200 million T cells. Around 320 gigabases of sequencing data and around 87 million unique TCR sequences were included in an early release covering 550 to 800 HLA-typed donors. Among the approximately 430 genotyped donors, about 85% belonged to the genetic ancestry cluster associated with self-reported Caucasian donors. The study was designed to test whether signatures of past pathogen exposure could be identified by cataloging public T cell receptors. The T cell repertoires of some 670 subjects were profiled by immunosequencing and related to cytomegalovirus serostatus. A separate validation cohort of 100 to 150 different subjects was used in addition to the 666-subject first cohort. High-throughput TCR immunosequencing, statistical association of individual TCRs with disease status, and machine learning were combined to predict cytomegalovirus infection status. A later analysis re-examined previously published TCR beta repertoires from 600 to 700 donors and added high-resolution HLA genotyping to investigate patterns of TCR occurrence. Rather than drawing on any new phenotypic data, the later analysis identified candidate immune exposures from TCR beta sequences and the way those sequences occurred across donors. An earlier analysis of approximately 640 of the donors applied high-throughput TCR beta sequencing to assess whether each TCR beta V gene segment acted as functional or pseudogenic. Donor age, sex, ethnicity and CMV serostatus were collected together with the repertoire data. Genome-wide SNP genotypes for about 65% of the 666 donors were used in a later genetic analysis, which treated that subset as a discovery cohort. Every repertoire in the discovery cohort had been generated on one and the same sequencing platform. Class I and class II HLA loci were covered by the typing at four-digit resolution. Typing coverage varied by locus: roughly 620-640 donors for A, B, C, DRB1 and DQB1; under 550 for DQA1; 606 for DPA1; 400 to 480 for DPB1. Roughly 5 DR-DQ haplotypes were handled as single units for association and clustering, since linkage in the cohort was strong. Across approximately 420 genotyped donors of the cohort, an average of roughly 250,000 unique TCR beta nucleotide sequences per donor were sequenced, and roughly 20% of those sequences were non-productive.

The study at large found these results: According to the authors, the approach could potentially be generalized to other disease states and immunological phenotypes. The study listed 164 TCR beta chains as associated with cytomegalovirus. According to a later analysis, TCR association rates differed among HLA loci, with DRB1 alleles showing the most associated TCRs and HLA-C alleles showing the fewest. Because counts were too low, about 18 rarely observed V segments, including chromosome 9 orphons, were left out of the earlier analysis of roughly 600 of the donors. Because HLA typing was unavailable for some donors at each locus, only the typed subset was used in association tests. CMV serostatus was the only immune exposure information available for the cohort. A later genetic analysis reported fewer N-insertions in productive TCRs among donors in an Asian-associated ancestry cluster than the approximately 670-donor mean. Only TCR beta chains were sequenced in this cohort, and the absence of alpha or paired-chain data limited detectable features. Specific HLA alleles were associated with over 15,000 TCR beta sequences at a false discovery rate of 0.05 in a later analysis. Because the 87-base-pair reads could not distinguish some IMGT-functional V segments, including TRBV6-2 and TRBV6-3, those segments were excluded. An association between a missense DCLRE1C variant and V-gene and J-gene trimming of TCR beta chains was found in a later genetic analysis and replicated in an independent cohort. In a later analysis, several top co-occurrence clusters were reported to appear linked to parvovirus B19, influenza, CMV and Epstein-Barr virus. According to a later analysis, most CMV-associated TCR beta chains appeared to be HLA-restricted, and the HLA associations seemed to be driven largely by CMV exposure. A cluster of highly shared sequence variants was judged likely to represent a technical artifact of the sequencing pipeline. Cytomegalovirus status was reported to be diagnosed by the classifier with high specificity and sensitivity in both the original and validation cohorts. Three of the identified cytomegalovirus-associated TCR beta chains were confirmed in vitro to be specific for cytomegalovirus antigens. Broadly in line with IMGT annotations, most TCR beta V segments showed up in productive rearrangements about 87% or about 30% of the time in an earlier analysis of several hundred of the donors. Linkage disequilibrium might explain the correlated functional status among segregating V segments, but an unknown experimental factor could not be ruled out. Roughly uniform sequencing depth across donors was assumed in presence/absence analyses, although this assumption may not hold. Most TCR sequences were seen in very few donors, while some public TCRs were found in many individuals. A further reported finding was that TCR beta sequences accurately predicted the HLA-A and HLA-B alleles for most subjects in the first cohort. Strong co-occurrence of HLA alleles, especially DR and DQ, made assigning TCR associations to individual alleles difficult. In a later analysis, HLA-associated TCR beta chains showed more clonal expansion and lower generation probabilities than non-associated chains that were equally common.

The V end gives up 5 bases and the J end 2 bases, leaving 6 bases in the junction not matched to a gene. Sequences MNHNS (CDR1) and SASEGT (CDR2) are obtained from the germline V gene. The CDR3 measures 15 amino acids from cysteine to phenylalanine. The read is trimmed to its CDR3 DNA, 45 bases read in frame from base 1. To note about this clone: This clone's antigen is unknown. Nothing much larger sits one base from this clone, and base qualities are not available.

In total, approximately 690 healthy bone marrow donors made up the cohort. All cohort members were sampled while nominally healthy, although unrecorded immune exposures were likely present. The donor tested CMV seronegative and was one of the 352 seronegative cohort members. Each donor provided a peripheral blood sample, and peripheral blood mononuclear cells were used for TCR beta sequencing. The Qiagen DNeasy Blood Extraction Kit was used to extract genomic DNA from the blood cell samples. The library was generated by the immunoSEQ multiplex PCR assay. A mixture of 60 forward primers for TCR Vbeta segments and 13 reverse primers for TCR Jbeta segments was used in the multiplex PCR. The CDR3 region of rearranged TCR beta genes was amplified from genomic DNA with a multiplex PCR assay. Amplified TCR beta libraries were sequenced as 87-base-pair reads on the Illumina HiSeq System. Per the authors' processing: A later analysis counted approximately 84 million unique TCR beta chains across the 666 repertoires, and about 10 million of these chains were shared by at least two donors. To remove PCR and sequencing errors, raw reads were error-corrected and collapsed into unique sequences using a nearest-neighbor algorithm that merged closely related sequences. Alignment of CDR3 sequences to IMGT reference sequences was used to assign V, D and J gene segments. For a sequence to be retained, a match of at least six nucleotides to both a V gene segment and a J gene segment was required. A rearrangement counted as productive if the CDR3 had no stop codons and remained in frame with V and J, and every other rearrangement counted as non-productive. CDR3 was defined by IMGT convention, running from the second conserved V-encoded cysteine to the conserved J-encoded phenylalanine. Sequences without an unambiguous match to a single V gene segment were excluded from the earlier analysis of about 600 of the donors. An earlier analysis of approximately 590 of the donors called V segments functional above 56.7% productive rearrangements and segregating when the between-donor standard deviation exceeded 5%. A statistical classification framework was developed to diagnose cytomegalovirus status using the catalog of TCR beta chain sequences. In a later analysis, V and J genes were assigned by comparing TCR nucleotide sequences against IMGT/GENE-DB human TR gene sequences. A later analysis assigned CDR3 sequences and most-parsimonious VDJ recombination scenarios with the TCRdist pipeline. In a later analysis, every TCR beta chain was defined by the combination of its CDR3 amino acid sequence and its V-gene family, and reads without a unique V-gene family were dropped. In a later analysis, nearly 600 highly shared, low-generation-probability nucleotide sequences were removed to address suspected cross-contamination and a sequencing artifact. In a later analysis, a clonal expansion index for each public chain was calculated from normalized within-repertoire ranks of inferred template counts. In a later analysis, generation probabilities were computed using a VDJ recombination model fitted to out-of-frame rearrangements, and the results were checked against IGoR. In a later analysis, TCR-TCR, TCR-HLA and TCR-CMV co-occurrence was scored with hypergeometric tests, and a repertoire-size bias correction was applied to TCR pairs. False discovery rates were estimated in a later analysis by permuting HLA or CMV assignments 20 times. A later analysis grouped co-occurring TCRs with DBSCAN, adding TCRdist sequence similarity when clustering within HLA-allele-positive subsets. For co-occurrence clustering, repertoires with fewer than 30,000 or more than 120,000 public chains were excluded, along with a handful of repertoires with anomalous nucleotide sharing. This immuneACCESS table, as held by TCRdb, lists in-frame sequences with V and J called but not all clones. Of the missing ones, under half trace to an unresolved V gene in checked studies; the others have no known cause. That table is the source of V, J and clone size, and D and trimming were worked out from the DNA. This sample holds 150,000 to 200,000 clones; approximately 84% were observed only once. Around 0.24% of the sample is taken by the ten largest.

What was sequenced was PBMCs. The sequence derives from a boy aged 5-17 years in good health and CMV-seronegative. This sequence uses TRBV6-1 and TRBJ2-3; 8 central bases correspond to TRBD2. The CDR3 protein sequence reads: CASSLISGTTDTQYF. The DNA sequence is TGTGCCAGCAGTCTAATTAGCGGGACCACAGATACGCAGTATTTT.